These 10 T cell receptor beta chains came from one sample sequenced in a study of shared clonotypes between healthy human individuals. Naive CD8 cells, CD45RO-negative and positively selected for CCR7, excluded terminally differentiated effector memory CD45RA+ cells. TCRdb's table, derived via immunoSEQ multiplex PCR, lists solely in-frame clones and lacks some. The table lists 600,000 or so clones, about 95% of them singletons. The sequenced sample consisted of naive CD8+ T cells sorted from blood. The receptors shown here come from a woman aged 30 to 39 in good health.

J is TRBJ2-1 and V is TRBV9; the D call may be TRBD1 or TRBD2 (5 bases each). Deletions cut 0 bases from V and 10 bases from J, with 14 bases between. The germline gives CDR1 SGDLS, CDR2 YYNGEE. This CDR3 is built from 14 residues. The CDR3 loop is CASSVGGGVYEQFF. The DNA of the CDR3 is TGTGCCAGCAGCGTAGGTGGGGGAGTATACGAGCAGTTCTTC. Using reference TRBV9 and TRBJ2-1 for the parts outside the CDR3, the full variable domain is DSGVTQTPKHLITATGQRVTLRCSPRSGDLSVYWYQQSLDQGLQFLIQYYNGEERAKGNILERFSAQQFPDLHSELNLSSLELGDSALYFCASSVGGGVYEQFFGPGTRLTVL.

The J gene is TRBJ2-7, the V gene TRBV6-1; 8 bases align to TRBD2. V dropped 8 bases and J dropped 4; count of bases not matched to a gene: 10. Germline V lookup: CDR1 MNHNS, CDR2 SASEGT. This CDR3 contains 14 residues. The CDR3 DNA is TGTGCCAGCGCCTGGGAGCGGGAGTATTACGAGCAGTACTTC. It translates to CASAWEREYYEQYF.

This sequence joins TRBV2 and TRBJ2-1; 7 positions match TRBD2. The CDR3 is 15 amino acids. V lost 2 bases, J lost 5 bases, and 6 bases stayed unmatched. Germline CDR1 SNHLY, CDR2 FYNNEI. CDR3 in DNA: TGTGCCAGCAGTGAATTAGCTAGCGGAAACAATGAGCAGTTCTTC. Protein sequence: CASSELASGNNEQFF.

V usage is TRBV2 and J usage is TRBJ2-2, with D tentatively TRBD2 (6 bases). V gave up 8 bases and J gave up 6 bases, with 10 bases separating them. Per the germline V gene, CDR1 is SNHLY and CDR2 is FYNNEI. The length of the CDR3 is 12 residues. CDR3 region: CASETRSGELFF. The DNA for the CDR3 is TGTGCCAGCGAGACTAGATCCGGGGAGCTGTTTTTT.

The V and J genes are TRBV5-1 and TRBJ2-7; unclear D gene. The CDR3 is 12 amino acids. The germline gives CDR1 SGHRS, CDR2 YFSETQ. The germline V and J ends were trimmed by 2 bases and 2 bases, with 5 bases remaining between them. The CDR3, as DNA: TGCGCCAGCAGCTTCGACACCTACGAGCAGTACTTC. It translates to CASSFDTYEQYF.

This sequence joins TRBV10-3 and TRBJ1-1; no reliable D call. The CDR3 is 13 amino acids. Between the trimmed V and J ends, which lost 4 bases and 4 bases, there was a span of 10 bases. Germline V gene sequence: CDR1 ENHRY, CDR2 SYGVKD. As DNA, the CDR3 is TGTGCCATCAGTGCGGGAGTGGTCACTGAAGCTTTCTTT. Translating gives CAISAGVVTEAFF.

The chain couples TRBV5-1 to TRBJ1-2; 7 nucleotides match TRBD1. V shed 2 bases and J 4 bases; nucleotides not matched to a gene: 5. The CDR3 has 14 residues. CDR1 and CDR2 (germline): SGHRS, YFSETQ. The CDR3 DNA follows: TGCGCCAGCAGCTTAGACAGGGATCCCTATGGCTACACCTTC. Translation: CASSLDRDPYGYTF.

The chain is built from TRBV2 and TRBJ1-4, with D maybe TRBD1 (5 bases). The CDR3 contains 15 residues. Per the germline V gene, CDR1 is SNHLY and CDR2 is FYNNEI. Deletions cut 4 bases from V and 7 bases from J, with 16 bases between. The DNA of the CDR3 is TGTGCCAGCAGTGGTCAGTTGGGGCGAGTTGAAAAACTGTTTTTT. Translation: CASSGQLGRVEKLFF.

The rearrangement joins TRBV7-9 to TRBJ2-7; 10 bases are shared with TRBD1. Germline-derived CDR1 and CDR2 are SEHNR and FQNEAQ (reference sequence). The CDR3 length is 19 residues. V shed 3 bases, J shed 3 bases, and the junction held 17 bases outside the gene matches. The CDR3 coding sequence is TGTGCCAGCAGCTTCAGTCAGTCAACGGGCGACAGGGGGCTCTACGAGCAGTACTTC. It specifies CASSFSQSTGDRGLYEQYF.

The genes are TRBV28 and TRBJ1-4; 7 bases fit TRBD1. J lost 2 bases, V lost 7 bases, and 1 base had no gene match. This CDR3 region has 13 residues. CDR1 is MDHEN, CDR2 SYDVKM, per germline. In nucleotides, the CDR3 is TGTGCCAGCACGGGACAGACTAATGAAAAACTGTTTTTT. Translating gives CASTGQTNEKLFF.